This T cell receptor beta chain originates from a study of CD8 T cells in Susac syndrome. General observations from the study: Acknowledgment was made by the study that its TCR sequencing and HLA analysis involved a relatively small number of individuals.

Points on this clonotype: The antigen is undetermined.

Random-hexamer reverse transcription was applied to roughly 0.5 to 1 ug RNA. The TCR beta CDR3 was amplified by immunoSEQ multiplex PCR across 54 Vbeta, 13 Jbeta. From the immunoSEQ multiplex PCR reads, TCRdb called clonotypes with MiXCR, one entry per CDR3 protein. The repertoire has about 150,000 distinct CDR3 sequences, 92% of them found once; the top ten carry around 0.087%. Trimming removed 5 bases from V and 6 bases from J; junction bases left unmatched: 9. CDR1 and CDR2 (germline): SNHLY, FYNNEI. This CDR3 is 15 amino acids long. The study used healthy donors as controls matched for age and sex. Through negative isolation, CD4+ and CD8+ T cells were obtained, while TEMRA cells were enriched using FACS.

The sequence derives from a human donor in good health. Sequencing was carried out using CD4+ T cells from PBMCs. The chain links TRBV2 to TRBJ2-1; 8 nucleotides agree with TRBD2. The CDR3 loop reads CASSPARGGSNEQFF. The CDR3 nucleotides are TGTGCCAGCAGTCCCGCCCGGGGGGGGAGCAATGAGCAGTTCTTC.